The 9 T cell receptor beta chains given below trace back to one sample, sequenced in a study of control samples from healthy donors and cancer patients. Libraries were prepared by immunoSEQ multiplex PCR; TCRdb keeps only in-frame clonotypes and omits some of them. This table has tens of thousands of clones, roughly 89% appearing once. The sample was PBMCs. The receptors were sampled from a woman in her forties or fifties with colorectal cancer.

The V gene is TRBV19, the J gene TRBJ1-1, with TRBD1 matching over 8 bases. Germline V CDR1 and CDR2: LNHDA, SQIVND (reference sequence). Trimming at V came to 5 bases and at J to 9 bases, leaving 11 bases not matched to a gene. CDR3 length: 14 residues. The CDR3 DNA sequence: TGTGCCAGTAGTCGAGCAGCAGGACAGGGTAAAGCTTTCTTT. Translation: CASSRAAGQGKAFF.

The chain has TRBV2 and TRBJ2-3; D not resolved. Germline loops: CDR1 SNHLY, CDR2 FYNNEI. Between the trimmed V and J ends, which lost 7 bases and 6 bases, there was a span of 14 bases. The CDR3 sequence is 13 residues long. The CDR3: CASTVFRKDTQYF. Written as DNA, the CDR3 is TGTGCCAGCACAGTTTTCCGTAAGGATACGCAGTATTTT. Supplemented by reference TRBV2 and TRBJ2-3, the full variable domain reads EPEVTQTPSHQVTQMGQEVILRCVPISNHLYFYWYRQILGQKVEFLVSFYNNEISEKSEIFDDQFSVERPDGSNFTLKIRSTKLEDSAMYFCASTVFRKDTQYFGPGTRLTVL.

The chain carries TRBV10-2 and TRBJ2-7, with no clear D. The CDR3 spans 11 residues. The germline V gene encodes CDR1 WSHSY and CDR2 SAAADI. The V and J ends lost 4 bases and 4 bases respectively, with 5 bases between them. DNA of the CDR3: TGCGCCAGCAGTGCAGGTTACGAGCAGTACGTC. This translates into CASSAGYEQYV.

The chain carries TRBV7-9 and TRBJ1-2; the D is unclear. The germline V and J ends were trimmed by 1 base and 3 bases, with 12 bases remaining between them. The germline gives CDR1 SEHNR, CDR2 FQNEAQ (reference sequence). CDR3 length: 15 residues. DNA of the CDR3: TGTGCCAGCAGCTTAGAAGGGCGGGGTTACTATGGCTACACCTTC. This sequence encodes CASSLEGRGYYGYTF. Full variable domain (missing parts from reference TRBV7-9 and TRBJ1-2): DTGVSQNPRHKITKRGQNVTFRCDPISEHNRLYWYRQTLGQGPEFLTYFQNEAQLEKSRLLSDRFSAERPKGSFSTLEIQRTEQGDSAMYLCASSLEGRGYYGYTFGSGTRLTVV.

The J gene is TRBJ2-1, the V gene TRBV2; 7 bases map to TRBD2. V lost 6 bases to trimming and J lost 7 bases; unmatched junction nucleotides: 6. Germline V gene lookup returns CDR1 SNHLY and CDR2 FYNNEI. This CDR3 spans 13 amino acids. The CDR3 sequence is CASSPGGTNEQFF. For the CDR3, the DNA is TGTGCCAGCAGCCCCGGGGGGACTAATGAGCAGTTCTTC.

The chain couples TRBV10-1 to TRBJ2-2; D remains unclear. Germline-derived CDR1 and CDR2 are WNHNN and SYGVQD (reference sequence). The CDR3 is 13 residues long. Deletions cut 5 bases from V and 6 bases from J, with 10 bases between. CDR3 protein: CASSTAWAGELFF. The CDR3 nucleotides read TGCGCCAGCAGTACGGCTTGGGCCGGGGAGCTGTTTTTT.

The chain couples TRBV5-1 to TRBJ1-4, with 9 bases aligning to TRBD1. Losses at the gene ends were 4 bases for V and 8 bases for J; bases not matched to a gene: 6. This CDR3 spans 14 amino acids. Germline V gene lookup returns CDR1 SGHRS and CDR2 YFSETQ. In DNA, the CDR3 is TGCGCCAGCAGCCCCGGGACAGGGTACGAAAAACTGTTTTTT. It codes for CASSPGTGYEKLFF.

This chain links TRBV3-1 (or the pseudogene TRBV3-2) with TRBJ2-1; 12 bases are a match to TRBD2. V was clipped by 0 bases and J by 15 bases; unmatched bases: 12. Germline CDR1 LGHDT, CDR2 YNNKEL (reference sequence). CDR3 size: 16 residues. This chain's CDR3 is CASSQEATSGGLVRFF. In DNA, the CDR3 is TGTGCCAGCAGCCAAGAAGCTACTAGCGGGGGGCTCGTCAGGTTCTTC.

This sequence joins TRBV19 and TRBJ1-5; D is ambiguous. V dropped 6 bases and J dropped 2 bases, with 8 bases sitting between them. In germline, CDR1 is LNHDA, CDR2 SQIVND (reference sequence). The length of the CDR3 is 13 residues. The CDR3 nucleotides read TGTGCCAGTAGAACGGGTGGCAATCAGCCCCAGCATTTT. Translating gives CASRTGGNQPQHF.